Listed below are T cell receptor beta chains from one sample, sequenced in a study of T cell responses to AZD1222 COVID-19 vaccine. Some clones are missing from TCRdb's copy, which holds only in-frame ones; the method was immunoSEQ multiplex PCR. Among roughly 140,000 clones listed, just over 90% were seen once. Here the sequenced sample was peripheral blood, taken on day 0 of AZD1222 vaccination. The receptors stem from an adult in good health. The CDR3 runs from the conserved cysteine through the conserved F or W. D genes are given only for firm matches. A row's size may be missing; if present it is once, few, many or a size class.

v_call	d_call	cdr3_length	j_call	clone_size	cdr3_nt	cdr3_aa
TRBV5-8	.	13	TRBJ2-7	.	TGTGCCAGCAGCCGGGGGGCGGCGTACGAGCAGTACTTC	CASSRGAAYEQYF
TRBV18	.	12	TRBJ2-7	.	TGTGCCAGCTCACCAGGAGGGGACGAGCAGTACTTC	CASSPGGDEQYF
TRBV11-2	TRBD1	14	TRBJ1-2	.	TGTGCCAGCAGCTTTGCAGGGGGCAATCGAGACTACACCTTC	CASSFAGGNRDYTF
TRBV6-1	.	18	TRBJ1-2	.	TGTGCCAGCAGTGAATATCACGGCAGCTTCACCCCTACCTATGGCTACACCTTC	CASSEYHGSFTPTYGYTF
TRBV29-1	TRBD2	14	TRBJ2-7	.	TGCAGCGCCATAGCTAGCGGGGTGGCCTACGAGCAGTACTTC	CSAIASGVAYEQYF
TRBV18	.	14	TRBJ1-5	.	TGTGCCAGCTCACCCCGGGACGGCAATGGGCCCCAGCATTTT	CASSPRDGNGPQHF
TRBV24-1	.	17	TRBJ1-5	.	TGTGCCACCCTCTGTTCACTCCGGGGGTCATGCAATCAGCCCCAGCATTTT	CATLCSLRGSCNQPQHF
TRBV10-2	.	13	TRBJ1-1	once	TGCGCCAGCAGTGAGCCCACGGTGGGAGAGGCTTTCTTT	CASSEPTVGEAFF
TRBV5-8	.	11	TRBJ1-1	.	TGTGCCAGCAAGGGAAACACTGAAGCTTTCTTT	CASKGNTEAFF
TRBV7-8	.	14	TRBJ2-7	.	TGTGCCAGCAGCCCCTGGGGCCTCTACAGGGAGCAGTACTTC	CASSPWGLYREQYF
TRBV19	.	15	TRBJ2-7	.	TGTGCCACCTCCGCGGGGAGGACAGCGACCTACGAGCAGTACTTC	CATSAGRTATYEQYF
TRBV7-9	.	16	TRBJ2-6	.	TGTGCCAGCAGCTTAGTGAGGACACTCGGGGCCAACGTCCTGACTTTC	CASSLVRTLGANVLTF
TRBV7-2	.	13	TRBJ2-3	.	TGTGCCAGCAGCTTAGTTATGAAAGATACGCAGTATTTT	CASSLVMKDTQYF
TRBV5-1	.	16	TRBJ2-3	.	TGCGCCAGCAGCTTGGACGCCTGGGGCGGCACAGATACGCAGTATTTT	CASSLDAWGGTDTQYF
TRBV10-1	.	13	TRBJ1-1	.	TGCGCCAGCAGTGAGTTGGGTGGCACTGAAGCTTTCTTT	CASSELGGTEAFF
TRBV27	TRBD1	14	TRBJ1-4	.	TGTGCCAGCAGGCCGGACAGGGCTACTGGAAAACTGTTTTTT	CASRPDRATGKLFF